The clone carrying this T cell receptor (beta chain) has more than one count but fewer than ten. The source of the sample is a study of identical twins. Germline V gene data show CDR1 as MNHNS and CDR2 as SASEGT. Trimming stripped 7 bases from V and 2 bases from J, with 18 bases between. The CDR3 has 16 amino acids. A universal primer site was added by template switching, and unique molecular identifiers were carried by the cDNA. TCRdb called the 5' RACE reads again in MiXCR, with one record for every CDR3 protein. The repertoire holds about 340,000 distinct CDR3 sequences, with about 12% as singletons. Donors were all healthy Caucasians. These sequences were also reported in another study, on yellow fever vaccine responses in identical twins. As reported in that work: Vaccine T cell responses of twins reportedly seemed partly convergent and partly personalized.

The clonotype originates from a woman aged 18-29 years in good health. The specimen sequenced was CD8+ T cells sorted from blood. V and J are TRBV6-1 and TRBJ2-1; D tentatively reads TRBD1 or TRBD2 (5 bases each). CDR3 DNA sequence: TGTGCCAGCACCCCGTCGGGGCGGGTTACCTACAATGAGCAGTTCTTC. It yields the protein CASTPSGRVTYNEQFF.